This T cell receptor beta chain was found in a study of T cell repertoires in aging, cancer and after chemotherapy. Sample share makes this clonotype medium-sized. Trimming cost V 8 bases and J 0 bases; bases outside gene matches: 6. This CDR3 is built from 15 residues. The germline gives CDR1 LNHDA, CDR2 SQIVND (reference sequence). Rearranged V-D-J TRB sequences were amplified with a mixed TRB-A/B primer pool. From the multiplex PCR reads, TCRdb called clonotypes with MiXCR, one entry per CDR3 protein. The sample includes some 9,300 distinct CDR3 sequences, under 25% of them seen just once. TCR beta rearrangements were amplified from peripheral blood genomic DNA.

The sequence came from a human donor with a blood cancer. The donor label of this sample is uncertain. The chain couples TRBV19 to TRBJ1-5, with 8 bases matching TRBD1. Material for sequencing was blood. The CDR3 DNA reads as TGTGCCAGTCGAACGACAGGGGTTAGCAATCAGCCCCAGCATTTT. Amino acids: CASRTTGVSNQPQHF.